This entry lists 3 T cell receptor beta chains sequenced from one sample in a study of CD8 T cells in ankylosing spondylitis. Antigens of these TCRs are unknown. From the 5' RACE reads, TCRdb called clonotypes with MiXCR, one entry per CDR3 protein. The sample yields about 540,000 distinct CDR3 sequences, roughly 13% seen once. Findings and limits, study-wide: Made up of eight or nine highly homologous variants, a TCR beta motif appeared characteristic of ankylosing spondylitis blood.

The sample consisted of blood, either unsorted or a sorted T cell fraction (not recorded which). The receptors stem from a male donor with ankylosing spondylitis.

This clonotype was counted between two and nine times. The chain has TRBV3-1 and TRBJ2-3, with D unclear. This CDR3 contains 14 residues. V lost 6 bases, J lost 0 bases, and 10 bases lay in between. Germline V gene data show CDR1 as LGHDT and CDR2 as YNNKEL (reference sequence). DNA of the CDR3: TGTGCCAGCAGTCCGAGGAGTAGCACAGATACGCAGTATTTT. Its translation: CASSPRSSTDTQYF.

This clonotype was recorded many times. CDR3 bases: TGCGCCAGCAGCCCAGCAGGGTACAATGAGCAGTTCTTC. Its protein product is CASSPAGYNEQFF. The V call is TRBV5-1, the J call TRBJ2-1, with D tentatively TRBD1 (5 bases). There are 13 residues in the CDR3. Germline V lookup: CDR1 SGHRS, CDR2 YFSETQ. Between the trimmed V and J ends, which lost 4 bases and 4 bases, there was a span of 9 bases.

The J gene is TRBJ2-7, the V gene TRBV7-8; a possible D gene is TRBD1 (5 bases). The CDR3 runs 13 residues. CDR1 SGHVS and CDR2 FQNEAQ come from the germline V gene. V was clipped by 5 bases and J by 4 bases, with 12 bases between them. CDR3 bases: TGTGCCAGCAGCCCCCCGGACATTTACGAGCAGTACGTC. Encoded protein: CASSPPDIYEQYV.